The 25 T cell receptor beta chains given below trace back to one sample, sequenced in a study of T cell responses to AZD1222 COVID-19 vaccine. The data were produced by immunoSEQ multiplex PCR, yet TCRdb's version contains in-frame clones alone and is incomplete. The sample comprises some 200,000 clones, 80% to 95% of which are singletons, and 1.5% to 2% rests with the top ten. Here the sequenced sample was peripheral blood, taken 28 days after the second AZD1222 dose. All receptors derive from an adult who received the AZD1222 COVID-19 vaccine.

V is TRBV19 and J is TRBJ1-1; the D gene is possibly TRBD1 (6 bases). CDR3 length: 17 amino acids. Germline loops: CDR1 LNHDA, CDR2 SQIVND (reference sequence). V lost 7 bases to trimming and J lost 2 bases, with 23 bases between them. The CDR3 DNA reads as TGTGCCAGTATCCCCGGGGGAACCGGACAGAGAAACACTGAAGCTTTCTTT. It yields the protein CASIPGGTGQRNTEAFF.

The chain carries TRBV10-2 and TRBJ1-5; D is unresolved. The V end was cut by 6 bases, the J end by 0 bases, with 9 bases between. CDR3 size: 14 residues. Germline CDR1 WSHSY, CDR2 SAAADI. The CDR3: CASSAPGSNQPQHF. Here the CDR3 DNA reads TGCGCCAGCAGCGCCCCCGGTAGCAATCAGCCCCAGCATTTT.

The J gene is TRBJ1-2, the V gene TRBV25-1, with unresolved D. The length of the CDR3 is 15 residues. The V gene's germline CDR1 is MGHDK and CDR2 SYGVNS. The V and J ends lost 1 base and 0 bases respectively, with 9 bases between them. The CDR3 spells CASSESEAANYGYTF. DNA for the CDR3: TGTGCCAGCAGTGAATCCGAGGCAGCTAACTATGGCTACACCTTC.

The chain links TRBV19 to TRBJ1-1; 9 bases are a match to TRBD1. Germline V CDR1 and CDR2: LNHDA, SQIVND (reference sequence). The V gene end was trimmed by 4 bases and the J gene end by 3 bases; junction bases not matched to a gene: 9. The CDR3 covers 16 residues. CDR3 DNA sequence: TGTGCCAGTAGTAAGGGACAGGGCAGGAGAGACACTGAAGCTTTCTTT. Protein: CASSKGQGRRDTEAFF. The full variable domain, rest sourced from reference TRBV19 and TRBJ1-1, is DGGITQSPKYLFRKEGQNVTLSCEQNLNHDAMYWYRQDPGQGLRLIYYSQIVNDFQKGDIAEGYSVSREKKESFPLTVTSAQKNPTAFYLCASSKGQGRRDTEAFFGQGTRLTVV.

V is TRBV12-3 or TRBV12-4 and J is TRBJ1-1; TRBD1 might be the D (5 bases). Trimming removed 7 bases at V and 11 bases at J, with 20 bases between. This CDR3 is 13 amino acids long. The CDR3 DNA reads TGTGCCAGCACCGACTCATTCGGGGGAAGGGCTTTCTTT. As protein: CASTDSFGGRAFF.

The chain links TRBV30 to TRBJ2-3, with a possible D match to TRBD2 (5 bases). This CDR3 contains 14 residues. CDR1 is GTSNPN, CDR2 SVGIG, per germline (reference sequence). Trimming pared 3 bases from V and 5 bases from J, leaving 15 bases between. The CDR3 nucleotides read TGTGCCTGGAGAGTCCCGGGAATCATAGATACGCAGTATTTT. It specifies CAWRVPGIIDTQYF. The variable domain in full, with the rest retrieved from reference TRBV30 and TRBJ2-3, is SQTIHQWPATLVQPVGSPLSLECTVEGTSNPNLYWYRQAAGRGLQLLFYSVGIGQISSEVPQNLSASRPQDRQFILSSKKLLLSDSGFYLCAWRVPGIIDTQYFGPGTRLTVL.

The chain joins TRBV27 to TRBJ2-3; 10 nucleotides line up with TRBD2. Trimming cost V 5 bases and J 4 bases; bases outside gene matches: 9. The CDR3 length is 16 residues. The germline gives CDR1 MNHEY, CDR2 SMNVEV (reference sequence). CDR3 amino acids: CASSILAGGGSDTQYF. The CDR3 region has the DNA TGTGCCAGCAGTATCTTAGCGGGAGGAGGTTCAGATACGCAGTATTTT.

The chain joins TRBV9 to TRBJ1-1; no reliable D call. The CDR3 extends over 14 amino acids. With 0 bases removed from V and 7 bases from J, the gap between germline ends came to 13 bases. Germline V gives CDR1 SGDLS, CDR2 YYNGEE. In DNA form, the CDR3 reads TGTGCCAGCAGCGTAGTCTCGGACTCATTTGAAGCTTTCTTT. Translation gives CASSVVSDSFEAFF.

This clone was detected once. The chain carries TRBV29-1 and TRBJ1-3; D not certain. CDR1 and CDR2 from the germline V gene are SQVTM and ANQGSEA. Trimming took off 6 bases at V and 0 bases at J, with 9 bases between the two ends. CDR3 length: 13 amino acids. CDR3 in DNA: TGCAGCGTCCACTCCCACTCTGGAAACACCATATATTTT. Protein product: CSVHSHSGNTIYF.

The chain couples TRBV3-1 (or the pseudogene TRBV3-2) to TRBJ2-1; 9 bases are shared with TRBD2. CDR1 and CDR2 from the germline V gene are LGHDT and YNNKEL (reference sequence). Trimming cost V 4 bases and J 7 bases; bases outside gene matches: 14. The CDR3 is made up of 17 amino acids. The CDR3 DNA reads TGTGCCAGCAGCCCCGAGGTAGCGGGAGTAAGGAGAAATGAGCAGTTCTTC. It yields the protein CASSPEVAGVRRNEQFF.

The chain joins TRBV7-9 to TRBJ1-6; 7 nucleotides match TRBD1. Trimming removed 3 bases from V and 7 bases from J; junction bases left unmatched: 9. The CDR3 spans 16 residues. The germline V gene has CDR1 SEHNR and CDR2 FQNEAQ (reference sequence). The CDR3 here is CASSFSRRGQNSPLHF. CDR3 bases: TGTGCCAGCAGCTTCTCCCGGAGGGGGCAAAATTCACCCCTCCACTTT.

V is TRBV6-6 and J is TRBJ1-1, with D possibly matching TRBD1 (6 bases). V was shortened by 4 bases and J by 1 base, with 10 bases between the two germline ends. Germline CDR1 MNHNY, CDR2 SVGAGI (reference sequence). The CDR3 has 14 amino acids. This CDR3 is CASSSGGGNTEAFF. The CDR3 DNA reads TGTGCCAGCAGTTCAGGAGGGGGGAACACTGAAGCTTTCTTT.

The chain links TRBV4-2 to TRBJ2-1; D may be TRBD2 (5 bases). The CDR3 is made up of 18 amino acids. V dropped 1 base and J dropped 0 bases, with 16 bases sitting between them. Germline V lookup: CDR1 LGHNA, CDR2 YNFKEQ. This chain's CDR3 is CASSQVGVALSSYNEQFF. CDR3 bases: TGTGCCAGCAGCCAAGTCGGGGTAGCGCTGAGCTCCTACAATGAGCAGTTCTTC.

The chain employs TRBV5-1 and TRBJ2-7; TRBD1 aligns across 9 bases. The CDR3 runs to 14 residues. Germline loops: CDR1 SGHRS, CDR2 YFSETQ. V was pared by 3 bases and J by 3 bases, with 4 bases of the junction left unmatched. CDR3 protein: CASSSGTGFYEQYF. CDR3 in DNA: TGCGCCAGCAGCTCCGGGACAGGGTTCTACGAGCAGTACTTC.

The CDR3 nucleotides read TGTGCCAGCAGCCCGGGACAGATGAACACTGAAGCTTTCTTT. Translating gives CASSPGQMNTEAFF. This chain uses TRBV4-2 with TRBJ1-1; 7 bases match TRBD1. The CDR3 runs 14 residues. Unmatched junction bases numbered 2, after V lost 4 bases and J lost 0 bases. Germline V CDR1 and CDR2: LGHNA, YNFKEQ.

This sequence joins TRBV10-3 and TRBJ1-6; 8 bases agree with TRBD1. Germline values: CDR1 ENHRY, CDR2 SYGVKD. The CDR3 has 14 residues. Trimming cost V 3 bases and J 9 bases; bases outside gene matches: 4. CDR3 in amino acids: CAISDGQGISPLHF. The CDR3 nucleotides read TGTGCCATCAGTGACGGACAGGGAATTTCACCCCTCCACTTT.

J is TRBJ1-5 and V is TRBV6-6; D is undetermined. CDR3 length: 15 amino acids. Trimming took off 10 bases at V and 0 bases at J, with 16 bases between the two ends. Germline loops: CDR1 MNHNY, CDR2 SVGAGI (reference sequence). The CDR3 DNA reads TGTGCCACTTCAAACGGGGAAAATAGCAATCAGCCCCAGCATTTT. Translated: CATSNGENSNQPQHF.

This sequence joins TRBV19 and TRBJ1-1; D ambiguous. The V and J ends lost 4 bases and 2 bases respectively, with 11 bases between them. CDR1 is LNHDA and CDR2 is SQIVND in the germline V gene (reference sequence). CDR3 size: 14 residues. The CDR3 protein is CASSSEAANTEAFF. CDR3 DNA sequence: TGTGCCAGTAGTAGCGAAGCGGCAAACACTGAAGCTTTCTTT.

This clone showed up just a few times. The chain links TRBV5-6 to TRBJ1-6; the D is unclear. The CDR3 spans 16 residues. In germline, CDR1 is SGHDT, CDR2 YYEEEE. V lost 4 bases, J lost 4 bases, and 15 bases lay in between. The CDR3 loop reads CASSHQGRTYNSPLHF. Written as DNA, the CDR3 is TGTGCCAGCAGCCACCAAGGGCGGACGTATAATTCACCCCTCCACTTT. Looking up the rest from reference TRBV5-6 and TRBJ1-6 gives the full variable domain: DAGVTQSPTHLIKTRGQQVTLRCSPKSGHDTVSWYQQALGQGPQFIFQYYEEEERQRGNFPDRFSGHQFPNYSSELNVNALLLGDSALYLCASSHQGRTYNSPLHFGNGTRLTVT.

The gene calls are TRBV2 and TRBJ1-1, with no clear D. Trimming shortened V by 5 bases and J by 4 bases, and 14 bases separated the two germline ends. The CDR3 spans 14 residues. CDR1 and CDR2 from the germline V gene are SNHLY and FYNNEI. As DNA, the CDR3 is TGTGCCAGCAGTCGAGGTCGGGTCGGCACTGAAGCTTTCTTT. This gives the protein CASSRGRVGTEAFF.

The V and J genes are TRBV5-1 and TRBJ2-5; 8 bases fit TRBD2. CDR1 is SGHRS, CDR2 YFSETQ, per germline. There are 17 residues in the CDR3. V was pared by 6 bases and J by 2 bases, with 15 bases of the junction left unmatched. CDR3 sequence: CASTHPIGLAGQETQYF. CDR3 bases: TGCGCCAGCACCCACCCAATTGGGCTAGCGGGTCAAGAGACCCAGTACTTC.

The rearrangement links TRBV19 to TRBJ1-2, with TRBD1 matching 7 bases. V trimming: 6 bases; J trimming: 4 bases; junction bases outside the gene matches: 8. This CDR3 comprises 14 residues. Germline V gives CDR1 LNHDA, CDR2 SQIVND (reference sequence). The CDR3 coding sequence is TGTGCCAGTAGAGGCAGGGGGAGTAGCTATGGCTACACCTTC. It codes for CASRGRGSSYGYTF.

The J gene is TRBJ2-3, the V gene TRBV5-1, with 7 bases that match TRBD1. Germline V CDR1 and CDR2: SGHRS, YFSETQ. The J segment lost 3 bases and the V segment lost 4 bases, leaving 8 bases of the junction unmatched. CDR3 length: 15 amino acids. The DNA of the CDR3 is TGCGCCAGCAGCCGCCTCTCACAGGGGACAGATACGCAGTATTTT. Amino acid sequence: CASSRLSQGTDTQYF.

The genes are TRBV29-1 and TRBJ2-3; perhaps TRBD2 as D (5 bases). Deletions cut 4 bases from V and 7 bases from J, with 9 bases between. The germline gives CDR1 SQVTM, CDR2 ANQGSEA. This CDR3 has 11 amino acids. The CDR3 nucleotides are TGCAGCGTTGGGGAGCGGAATACGCAGTATTTT. It codes for CSVGERNTQYF.

Notes on this clone: Compared with germline, one end of the junction differs, possibly owing to a read error. J is TRBJ2-5 and V is TRBV7-7; 9 positions match TRBD1. This CDR3 has 15 residues. The germline V gene encodes CDR1 SSHAT and CDR2 FNYEAQ (reference sequence). CDR3 region: CASSLSQGQGKTQYF. CDR3 sequence (DNA): TGTGCTAGCAGCTTGTCGCAGGGACAGGGAAAGACCCAGTACTTC. Based on the CDR3 plus reference TRBV7-7 and TRBJ2-5, the full variable domain is GAGVSQSPRYKVTKRGQDVTLRCDPISSHATLYWYQQALGQGPEFLTYFNYEAQPDKSGLPSDRFSAERPEGSISTLTIQRTEQRDSAMYRCASSLSQGQGKTQYFGPGTRLLVL.